This T cell receptor beta chain was documented in a study of low-dose radiotherapy and immunotherapy resistance in tumors. Study details: Patients took 300 mg oral aspirin daily for four cycles from cycle 1 day 1.

CDR3 length: 15 residues. CDR1 is LNHDA and CDR2 is SQIVND in the germline V gene (reference sequence). Trimming removed 8 bases at V and 4 bases at J, with 15 bases between. There are a few counts of this clonotype. Primers used for first-strand cDNA, a TRAV- and TRBV-specific set, covered both alpha and beta chains. Both a constant-region primer and a V-primer adapter served to amplify TCRs across roughly 20 PCR cycles. mRNA that had been isolated underwent amplification through in vitro transcription. TCRdb re-derived calls from the reads in MiXCR, one entry per CDR3 protein. This table holds just over 90,000 distinct CDR3 sequences, about 20% found once. The time point was: after trial treatment. Treatment given: LDRT plus nivolumab, ipilimumab, low-dose cyclophosphamide and aspirin (RACIN trial).

This rearrangement joins TRBV19 to TRBJ2-6, with unresolved D. The sequencing here drew on PBMCs, taken after low-dose radiotherapy plus immunotherapy. This TCR derives from a female donor with ovarian cancer. CDR3: CASGQAGFGANVLTF. CDR3 nucleotides: TGTGCCAGTGGTCAAGCAGGCTTCGGGGCCAACGTCCTGACTTTC.